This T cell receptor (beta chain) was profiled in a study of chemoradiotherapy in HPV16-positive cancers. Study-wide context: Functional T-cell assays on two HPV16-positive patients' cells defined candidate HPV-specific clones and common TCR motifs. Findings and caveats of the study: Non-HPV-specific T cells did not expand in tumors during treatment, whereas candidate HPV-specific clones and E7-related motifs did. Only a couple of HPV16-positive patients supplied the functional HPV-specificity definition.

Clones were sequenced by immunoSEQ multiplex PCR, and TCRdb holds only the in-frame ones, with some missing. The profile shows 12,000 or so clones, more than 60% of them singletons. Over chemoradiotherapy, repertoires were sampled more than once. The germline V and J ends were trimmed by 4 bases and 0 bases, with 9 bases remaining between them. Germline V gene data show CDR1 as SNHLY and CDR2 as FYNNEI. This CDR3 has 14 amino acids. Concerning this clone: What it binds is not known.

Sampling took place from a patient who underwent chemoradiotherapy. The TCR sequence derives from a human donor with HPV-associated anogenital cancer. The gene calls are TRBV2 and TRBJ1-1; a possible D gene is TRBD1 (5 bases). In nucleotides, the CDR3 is TGTGCCAGCAGTGTCTTCAGGGTGAACACTGAAGCTTTCTTT. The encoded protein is CASSVFRVNTEAFF.